The entry that follows covers one T cell receptor (beta chain) sequence. CDR1 SGHVS and CDR2 FNYEAQ come from the germline V gene. The germline V and J ends were trimmed by 5 bases and 3 bases, with 15 bases remaining between them. The CDR3 covers 15 residues. This entry is derived from a study of blood T cell repertoires in COVID-19. Overall study: Both acute and convalescent COVID-19 samples were obtained from the United States, Italy and Spain. Sources were T cells, B-cell-depleted T cells, or PBMCs; the material itself was cDNA or gDNA.

As handled by the study authors: Reference gene primer amplification yielded estimated nucleated cell counts. The table came from immunoSEQ multiplex PCR; TCRdb's copy has only in-frame clones and leaves some out. The V and J calls and clone size were taken over from that table, and D and trimming were inferred from the DNA. The sample holds fewer than 250,000 clones, roughly 84% seen once. Participants had their cohort set by participant-reported clinical history. The clonotype originates from a woman aged 30 to 39 who had recovered from COVID-19. The sample comprised PBMCs or T cells enriched from blood (not recorded which). V gene TRBV7-6 combines with J gene TRBJ2-3; TRBD2 is a possible D gene (7 bases). CDR3 residues: CASSPRGGTTDTQYF. For the CDR3, the DNA is TGTGCCAGCAGCCCGAGGGGGGGGACAACAGATACGCAGTATTTT. The full variable domain, its missing parts supplied by reference TRBV7-6 and TRBJ2-3, is GAGVSQSPRYKVTKRGQDVALRCDPISGHVSLYWYRQALGQGPEFLTYFNYEAQQDKSGLPNDRFSAERPEGSISTLTIQRTEQRDSAMYRCASSPRGGTTDTQYFGPGTRLTVL.